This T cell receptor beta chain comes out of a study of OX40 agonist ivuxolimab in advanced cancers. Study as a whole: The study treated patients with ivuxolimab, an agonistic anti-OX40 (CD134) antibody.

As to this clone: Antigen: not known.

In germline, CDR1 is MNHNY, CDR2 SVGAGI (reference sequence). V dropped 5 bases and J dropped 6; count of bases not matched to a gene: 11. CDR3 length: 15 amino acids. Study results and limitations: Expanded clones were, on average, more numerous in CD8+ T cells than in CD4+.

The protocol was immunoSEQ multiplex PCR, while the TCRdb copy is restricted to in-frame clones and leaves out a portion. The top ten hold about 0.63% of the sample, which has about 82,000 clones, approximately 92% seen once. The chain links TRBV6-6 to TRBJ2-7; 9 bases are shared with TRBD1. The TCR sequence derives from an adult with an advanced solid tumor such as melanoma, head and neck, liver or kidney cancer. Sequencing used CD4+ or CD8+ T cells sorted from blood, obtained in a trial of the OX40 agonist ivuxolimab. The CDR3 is CASSRGPGQGPEQYF. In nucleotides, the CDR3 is TGTGCCAGCAGTCGAGGGCCGGGACAGGGCCCCGAGCAGTACTTC.